This entry lists 10 T cell receptor beta chains sequenced from one sample in a study of T cells in Graves' hyperthyroidism and ophthalmopathy. Using RNA transcripts as the source, TCR beta CDR3 regions were amplified. The HTBI primer set was used in a first-round RT-PCR of the TCR CDR3. TCRdb fed the multiplex PCR reads into MiXCR, producing one record per CDR3 protein. The sample lists about 380,000 distinct CDR3 sequences; about 13% were seen once. The sequenced sample consisted of blood. All receptors come from a man younger than 45 with Graves' hyperthyroidism that later progressed to Graves' ophthalmopathy.

This clonotype has ten or more counts. The CDR3 region is CASSFLYLKNTEAFF. For the CDR3, the DNA is TGTGCCAGCAGCTTCCTGTACCTCAAGAACACTGAAGCTTTCTTT. The chain carries TRBV11-2 and TRBJ1-1; D is unresolved. The CDR3 totals 15 residues. Germline CDR1 and CDR2: SGHAT and FQNNGV. The V and J ends lost 3 bases and 1 base respectively, with 12 bases between them.

This clonotype has just a few counts. The V call is TRBV7-2, the J call TRBJ1-6, with a weak D call TRBD1 (5 bases). Trimming stripped 5 bases from V and 9 bases from J, with 17 bases between. Germline lookup yields CDR1 SGHTA and CDR2 FQGNSA. There are 15 residues in the CDR3. The CDR3 nucleotides are TGTGCCAGCAGCGTAGGCTTCCAGGGAAGTTCACCCCTCCACTTT. This translates into CASSVGFQGSSPLHF. The variable domain in full, completed from reference TRBV7-2 and TRBJ1-6, reads GAGVSQSPSNKVTEKGKDVELRCDPISGHTALYWYRQSLGQGLEFLIYFQGNSAPDKSGLPSDRFSAERTGGSVSTLTIQRTQQEDSAVYLCASSVGFQGSSPLHFGNGTRLTVT.

Only a few counts were recorded for this clonotype. The chain has TRBV28 and TRBJ1-5; possible D gene TRBD1, 5 bases. Trimming took off 6 bases at V and 7 bases at J, with 16 bases between the two ends. CDR3 length: 14 amino acids. Per the germline V gene, CDR1 is MDHEN and CDR2 is SYDVKM. The CDR3 DNA is TGTGCCAGCAGCCAGGCGGGGCCAAGGCAGCCCCAGCATTTT. Its translation is CASSQAGPRQPQHF.

This clonotype came up many times. The rearrangement links TRBV2 to TRBJ1-5; tentatively, D is TRBD1 (6 bases). V lost 11 bases, J lost 2 bases, and 22 bases lay in between. CDR3 length: 16 amino acids. Germline lookup yields CDR1 SNHLY and CDR2 FYNNEI. The CDR3 sequence: CAGPWGWGRGNQPQHF. The CDR3 DNA reads TGTGCCGGCCCATGGGGGTGGGGGCGCGGCAATCAGCCCCAGCATTTT.

This clonotype showed up many times. The chain combines TRBV30 with TRBJ2-3; D call uncertain. Germline CDR1 GTSNPN, CDR2 SVGIG (reference sequence). V dropped 7 bases and J dropped 2 bases, with 10 bases sitting between them. The CDR3 extends over 12 amino acids. This CDR3 reads CALRIHTDTQYF. The CDR3 coding sequence is TGTGCCTTACGGATTCACACAGATACGCAGTATTTT.

There are many counts of this clonotype. The V gene is TRBV24-1, the J gene TRBJ2-1, with 10 bases identical to TRBD2. The CDR3 extends over 15 amino acids. Per germline, CDR1 KGHDR and CDR2 SFDVKD. V shed 4 bases, J shed 1 base, and the junction held 0 bases outside the gene matches. The CDR3 is CATSELAGSYNEQFF. The CDR3, as DNA: TGTGCCACCAGTGAACTAGCGGGGTCCTACAATGAGCAGTTCTTC.

V is TRBV29-1 and J is TRBJ1-1; weak D call: TRBD1 (5 bases). V lost 8 bases to trimming and J lost 0 bases, with 19 bases between them. The CDR3 spans 15 residues. Germline CDR1 SQVTM, CDR2 ANQGSEA. The CDR3 protein is CSPGAAGVMNTEAFF. The CDR3 DNA reads TGCAGCCCTGGCGCGGCGGGGGTCATGAACACTGAAGCTTTCTTT.

The rearrangement joins TRBV28 to TRBJ1-5; D perhaps matches TRBD1 (6 bases). CDR1 and CDR2 from the germline V gene are MDHEN and SYDVKM. The CDR3 is made up of 15 amino acids. V was cut by 5 bases and J by 2 bases, with 13 bases left in between. Written as DNA, the CDR3 is TGTGCCAGCAGTCCCCAGGGGAAGGGCAATCAGCCCCAGCATTTT. Encoded protein: CASSPQGKGNQPQHF.

This clonotype was seen many times. The chain couples TRBV20-1 to TRBJ2-5; no firm D call. The CDR3 length is 15 residues. Deletions cut 0 bases from V and 4 bases from J, with 15 bases between. Germline CDR1 is DFQATT and CDR2 is SNEGSKA (reference sequence). Here the CDR3 DNA reads TGCAGTGCTAGAGATCTAGGCTCTGTGGGAGAGACCCAGTACTTC. This gives the protein CSARDLGSVGETQYF.

J is TRBJ1-2 and V is TRBV18; D might be TRBD1 (5 bases). Trimming cost V 0 bases and J 3 bases, with 14 bases left between them. There are 16 residues in the CDR3. Per the germline V gene, CDR1 is KGHSH and CDR2 is LQKENI. This chain's CDR3 is CASSPPIGKGHYGYTF. DNA of the CDR3: TGTGCCAGCTCACCACCGATCGGCAAGGGGCACTATGGCTACACCTTC.